Below, 21 T cell receptor beta chains from the same sample are listed, as sequenced in a study of cytomegalovirus exposure and HLA in healthy donors. PCR used 60 Vbeta primers and 13 Jbeta primers. Clones were read by immunoSEQ multiplex PCR, and TCRdb kept only the in-frame ones, dropping some. The sample lists under 200,000 clones, around 80% occurring once. Sequencing was done on a sample of PBMCs. Receptor source: a man in his forties or fifties in good health and CMV-seronegative.

The chain recombines TRBV2 with TRBJ2-3; 7 positions agree with TRBD2. Trimming took 5 bases from V and 2 from J; bases not matched to a gene: 10. Per the germline V gene, CDR1 is SNHLY and CDR2 is FYNNEI. CDR3 size: 16 residues. Here the CDR3 DNA reads TGTGCCAGCAGTTTAACGACTAGCCTGTTCACAGATACGCAGTATTTT. Translating it yields CASSLTTSLFTDTQYF.

The sample holds a few counts of this clone. CDR3 sequence reads: CASRRDRSTEAFF. CDR3 coding DNA: TGCGCCAGCAGGCGGGACAGGAGCACTGAAGCTTTCTTT. The V and J genes are TRBV5-1 and TRBJ1-1; 8 positions match TRBD1. Germline CDR1 SGHRS, CDR2 YFSETQ. With 5 bases clipped from V and 4 bases from J, the junction kept 4 bases outside the gene matches. The CDR3 has 13 amino acids.

This clone was seen just once. The chain joins TRBV15 to TRBJ2-7, with D unclear. Germline values: CDR1 LNHNV, CDR2 YYDKDF (reference sequence). The CDR3 has 14 residues. With 0 bases removed from V and 4 bases from J, the gap between germline ends came to 10 bases. The DNA of the CDR3 is TGTGCCACCAGCAGAGATCAGCGTCGGTACGAGCAGTACTTC. It specifies CATSRDQRRYEQYF.

The chain has TRBV18 and TRBJ1-5, with D possibly matching TRBD1 (5 bases). Trimming took off 6 bases at V and 2 bases at J, with 14 bases between the two ends. This CDR3 is 15 amino acids long. Germline values: CDR1 KGHSH, CDR2 LQKENI. CDR3 sequence reads: CASSQGVAGNQPQHF. The CDR3 nucleotides are TGTGCCAGCTCGCAGGGTGTGGCGGGCAATCAGCCCCAGCATTTT.

This chain links TRBV6-1 with TRBJ1-5, with TRBD1 matching over 7 bases. This CDR3 has 16 amino acids. Looked up from germline, CDR1 is MNHNS and CDR2 is SASEGT. V dropped 2 bases and J dropped 4; count of bases not matched to a gene: 8. The CDR3 coding sequence is TGTGCCAGCAGTGAATTGGCCAGGGGGAATAATCAGCCCCAGCATTTT. This sequence encodes CASSELARGNNQPQHF.

The CDR3 nucleotides read TGTGCCAGTACCCTCTCGGGACAGGCCTCCTACGAGCAGTACTTC. Translated, it gives CASTLSGQASYEQYF. This sequence joins TRBV19 and TRBJ2-7; 8 nucleotides line up with TRBD1. Looked up from germline, CDR1 is LNHDA and CDR2 is SQIVND (reference sequence). The CDR3 is 15 amino acids. With 7 bases clipped from V and 0 bases from J, the junction kept 8 bases outside the gene matches.

This CDR3 reads CASSFPGTVGGYTF. The CDR3 nucleotides are TGTGCCAGCAGCTTCCCCGGGACAGTCGGTGGCTACACCTTC. The V call is TRBV7-8, the J call TRBJ1-2; 7 bases match TRBD1. The germline V gene has CDR1 SGHVS and CDR2 FQNEAQ. V gave up 3 bases and J gave up 7 bases; unmatched junction bases: 8. The CDR3 is 14 amino acids.

The gene calls are TRBV11-3 and TRBJ1-1; 7 bases match TRBD1. The CDR3 has 16 residues. V dropped 4 bases and J dropped 3; count of bases not matched to a gene: 11. Germline lookup yields CDR1 SGHNT and CDR2 YENEEA. CDR3: CASSSGTVIRDTEAFF. Here the CDR3 DNA reads TGTGCCAGCAGCTCGGGGACAGTGATTCGGGACACTGAAGCTTTCTTT.

This sequence joins TRBV2 and TRBJ2-2; 7 nucleotides match TRBD1. This CDR3 region has 15 residues. Germline CDR1 is SNHLY and CDR2 is FYNNEI. V gave up 5 bases and J gave up 1 base; unmatched junction bases: 4. CDR3 region: CASSRDRMNTGELFF. The CDR3 nucleotides are TGTGCCAGCAGTCGGGACAGAATGAACACCGGGGAGCTGTTTTTT.

The CDR3 DNA reads as TGCGCCAGCACCGGCCAGGGTCTGGGCTACGAGCAGTACTTC. This sequence encodes CASTGQGLGYEQYF. The V call is TRBV5-1, the J call TRBJ2-7; perhaps TRBD1 as D (5 bases). Deletions cut 6 bases from V and 3 bases from J, with 16 bases between. Germline loops: CDR1 SGHRS, CDR2 YFSETQ. CDR3 length equals 14 residues.

The chain employs TRBV6-1 and TRBJ1-1; maybe TRBD1 (5 bases). The V end lost 5 bases, the J end lost 6 bases, and 16 bases lay between the germline ends. The germline V gene encodes CDR1 MNHNS and CDR2 SASEGT. The CDR3 extends over 14 amino acids. CDR3 DNA: TGTGCCAGCAGTTTCAGGGCCCTGGGCTCTGAAGCTTTCTTT. Protein sequence: CASSFRALGSEAFF.

CDR3 DNA sequence: TGTGCCAGCAGTTACACTCCGGGACTAGCTTCATGGGAGCAGTACTTC. It translates to CASSYTPGLASWEQYF. The V gene is TRBV6-5, the J gene TRBJ2-5, with 9 nucleotides matching TRBD2. The germline V gene has CDR1 MNHEY and CDR2 SVGAGI. The V gene end was trimmed by 2 bases and the J gene end by 11 bases; junction bases not matched to a gene: 15. The CDR3 is 16 residues long.

J is TRBJ1-2 and V is TRBV4-3; the match to TRBD1 covers 9 bases. V dropped 0 bases and J dropped 3; count of bases not matched to a gene: 5. There are 16 residues in the CDR3. Germline CDR1 is LGHNA and CDR2 is YSLEER. CDR3 coding DNA: TGCGCCAGCAGCCAAGATGGAGGACAGGGGTACTATGGCTACACCTTC. It codes for CASSQDGGQGYYGYTF.

This chain joins TRBV11-2 and TRBJ2-2, with 8 bases lining up with TRBD1. This CDR3 contains 16 residues. Germline assignment: CDR1 SGHAT and CDR2 FQNNGV. The V and J ends lost 3 bases and 0 bases, in that order; junction bases with no gene match: 3. CDR3 sequence: CASSLGTGTNTGELFF. The DNA of the CDR3 is TGTGCCAGCAGCTTGGGGACAGGAACGAACACCGGGGAGCTGTTTTTT.

In nucleotides, the CDR3 is TGTGCCAGCCCTGGGGTTATGGGGGCACTAAATCAGCCCCAGCATTTT. Protein product: CASPGVMGALNQPQHF. The chain couples TRBV9 to TRBJ1-5; possibly TRBD1 for D (6 bases). The CDR3 consists of 16 residues. Germline CDR1 reads SGDLS; CDR2 reads YYNGEE. Trimming removed 7 bases from V and 4 bases from J, with 21 bases in between.

The chain employs TRBV13 and TRBJ2-6, with 7 bases lining up with TRBD1. This CDR3 has 16 amino acids. J was trimmed by 3 bases and V by 4 bases; bases with no gene match: 6. Germline V lookup: CDR1 PRHDT, CDR2 FYEKMQ (reference sequence). CDR3: CASSSNRGGGANVLTF. CDR3 nucleotides: TGTGCCAGCAGCTCGAACAGGGGCGGTGGGGCCAACGTCCTGACTTTC.

CDR3 DNA: TGCGCCAGCAGCTTGGGTCCCTCGGGACTAGCTTATTCCTACGAGCAGTACTTC. Protein sequence: CASSLGPSGLAYSYEQYF. The chain is built from TRBV5-1 and TRBJ2-7; 9 bases are a match to TRBD2. Losses at the gene ends were 0 bases for V and 1 base for J; bases not matched to a gene: 11. The germline gives CDR1 SGHRS, CDR2 YFSETQ. This CDR3 region has 18 residues.

This chain joins TRBV18 and TRBJ1-1; D is ambiguous. This CDR3 has 13 amino acids. Per germline, CDR1 KGHSH and CDR2 LQKENI. The ends were cut back, 1 base at V and 0 bases at J, with 3 bases in the middle. CDR3 amino acids: CASSPLMNTEAFF. In DNA form, the CDR3 reads TGTGCCAGCTCACCACTTATGAACACTGAAGCTTTCTTT.

The gene calls are TRBV5-1 and TRBJ2-5; possible D gene TRBD1, 6 bases. The CDR3 sequence is 15 residues long. CDR1 and CDR2 from the germline V gene are SGHRS and YFSETQ. The ends were cut back, 4 bases at V and 5 bases at J, with 18 bases in the middle. In nucleotides, the CDR3 is TGCGCCAGCAGCGTGGGAACAGGGCGGCGGGAGACCCAGTACTTC. Its translation is CASSVGTGRRETQYF.

The sample holds one count of this clone. The genes are TRBV7-2 and TRBJ1-1, with 8 bases lining up with TRBD1. V shed 4 bases, J shed 1 base, and the junction held 5 bases outside the gene matches. CDR1 is SGHTA, CDR2 FQGNSA, per germline. This CDR3 region has 15 residues. The DNA of the CDR3 is TGTGCCAGCAGCTCGGGGGACAGGCGGAACACTGAAGCTTTCTTT. This codes for CASSSGDRRNTEAFF.

The table lists this clone with a count of one. The rearrangement joins TRBV27 to TRBJ2-7; 11 bases are a match to TRBD1. Unmatched junction bases numbered 2, after V lost 4 bases and J lost 3 bases. The CDR3 totals 14 residues. Germline V gene lookup returns CDR1 MNHEY and CDR2 SMNVEV (reference sequence). CDR3 in DNA: TGTGCCAGCAGTTGGGGACAGGGGGACTACGAGCAGTACTTC. It yields the protein CASSWGQGDYEQYF.